This T cell receptor beta chain came from a study of identical twins listed by TCRdb under 2016. In terms of the full investigation: TCR alpha and beta repertoires from monozygotic twins, unrelated adults of various ages and cord blood were deep-sequenced to test whether fetal clonotypes persist. Replicate twin experiments were performed at different times using different library preparation protocols to rule out contamination.

Every donor in the study was a healthy Caucasian. Results and caveats for the whole study, not just this receptor: Zero-insertion analyses could be partly confounded by invariant T cells such as MAIT and iNKT, although diverse VJ usage argued against such confounding for most clonotypes. The excess sharing between twins in beta out-of-frame sequences was weaker because fewer shared sequences reduced the signal-to-noise ratio. In monozygotic twins, out-of-frame TCR alpha sharing was systematically underestimated by recombination models, although the models agreed with sharing between unrelated individuals. Because the same donors could not be followed over many years, the conclusions depended on cross-sectional statistical analysis. Compared with coincidental sharing between unrelated individuals, an excess of low generation-probability sequences was observed among out-of-frame TCR alpha sequences shared between twins. Abundant cord blood beta clonotypes carried fewer insertions; young adult naive repertoires showed a weaker similar trend, while memory repertoires showed none.

A word on this clonotype: The clone's antigen remains unknown. Base qualities were left out, and no much larger clone turns up one base away.

The protocol used for the library was 5' RACE. Sequenced on an Illumina HiSeq 2000. A universal primer binding site was introduced by template switching, and a unique molecular identifier was present in the final cDNA, enabling accurate counting of TCR cDNA molecules. Specific primers in the conserved constant-segment region were used to synthesize first-strand cDNA for the TCR alpha and beta chains. To control for contamination, each cDNA library was double barcoded with a SMART-Mk sample barcode plus Illumina barcodes. TruSeq adapter sequences, together with Illumina sample barcodes, were added in two successive PCR steps. The TCR alpha and beta cDNA libraries were sequenced on the Illumina HiSeq platform using custom primers. As for the original processing: Unique molecular identifiers were extracted from raw reads with MiGEC, and CDR3 positions were determined with MiXCR. Recombination models were inferred per individual with the repgenHMM and IGoR tools using an EM algorithm. The tcR package in R was used for shared clonotype analysis, with sharing normalized by the product of cloneset sizes. To study raw recombination without the effects of thymic and clonal selection, out-of-frame nonproductive sequences were analyzed. TCRdb trimmed the raw reads at Q25, called clones with MiXCR and kept productive beta chains. Under each unique CDR3 protein, matching rows form one entry showing the most common genes and DNA. The V and J calls follow TCRdb's processing rather than the paper's. Here the sample has 1.5 million to 2 million distinct CDR3 sequences; roughly 35% occur a single time. The top ten clones comprise approximately 0.25% of the sample.

Including the terminal cysteine and phenylalanine, the CDR3 comprises 18 residues. The kept DNA is CDR3 alone, 54 bases in frame from the first base. The chain was built from TRBV21-1 and TRBJ2-1; the D call in the table, TRBD2, was not verified against the DNA. TRBV21-1 is a pseudogene. What was sequenced was cord blood. This TCR was sampled from a newborn girl in good health. The DNA reads as follows: TGTGCCAGCAGCAAATTTGGATCCCCGACTAGTCCCTACAATGAGCAGTTCTTC. The resulting protein is CASSKFGSPTSPYNEQFF.